Each of the 18 T cell receptor beta chains below was sequenced from the same sample in a study of spatial heterogeneity in lung cancer. The time point: blood at routine non-recurrence follow-up after resection. Each CDR3 protein gets one entry after TCRdb re-called the 5' RACE reads with MiXCR. The profile shows roughly 18,000 distinct CDR3 sequences, 9.2% of them singletons. The sample here was PBMCs, taken at follow-up. The receptors here all came from a male donor with early-stage non-small cell lung cancer.

This clonotype showed up many times. The V gene is TRBV5-6, the J gene TRBJ1-4, with D unclear. The V end lost 0 bases, the J end lost 1 base, and 7 bases lay between the germline ends. CDR3 length equals 15 residues. Germline loops: CDR1 SGHDT, CDR2 YYEEEE. The chain's CDR3 is CASSLGEGTNEKLFF. CDR3 coding DNA: TGTGCCAGCAGCTTGGGCGAAGGAACTAATGAAAAACTGTTTTTT.

In this sample, this clonotype turned up many times. The chain carries TRBV2 and TRBJ2-7, with D maybe TRBD1 (5 bases). Trimming left V 2 bases short and J 0 bases short, with 14 bases between. The CDR3 covers 16 residues. The germline CDR1 and CDR2 sequences are SNHLY and FYNNEI. The CDR3 reads CASSESKQENSYEQYF. For the CDR3, the DNA is TGTGCCAGCAGTGAATCGAAACAGGAGAACTCCTACGAGCAGTACTTC.

V and J are TRBV7-8 and TRBJ1-4, with D hard to call. Germline values: CDR1 SGHVS, CDR2 FQNEAQ. This CDR3 contains 16 residues. Trimming stripped 0 bases from V and 4 bases from J, with 12 bases between. The CDR3 region is CASSLAGTGNNEKLFF. CDR3 DNA: TGTGCCAGCAGCTTAGCTGGCACGGGCAATAATGAAAAACTGTTTTTT.

Only a few counts were recorded for this clonotype. This chain uses TRBV7-2 with TRBJ2-7, with 9 positions matching TRBD1. Trimming removed 1 base from V and 7 bases from J; junction bases left unmatched: 11. Germline CDR1 reads SGHTA; CDR2 reads FQGNSA. CDR3 size: 16 residues. The CDR3 here is CASSLGWYRGRPEQYF. The CDR3 coding sequence is TGTGCCAGCAGCTTAGGGTGGTACAGGGGGCGACCTGAGCAGTACTTC.

The chain combines TRBV12-3 or TRBV12-4 with TRBJ2-5; 14 positions match TRBD2. V shed 5 bases and J 4 bases; nucleotides not matched to a gene: 9. CDR3 size: 17 residues. CDR3 bases: TGTGCCAGCAGTCTTGGGACTAGCGGGGGCATCGGAGAGACCCAGTACTTC. It encodes CASSLGTSGGIGETQYF.

This clonotype was observed at least ten times. The chain carries TRBV20-1 and TRBJ2-2; either TRBD1 or TRBD2 may supply D (5 bases each). Trimming took 0 bases from V and 6 from J, leaving 20 bases between them. The CDR3 runs 17 residues. Germline-derived CDR1 and CDR2 are DFQATT and SNEGSKA (reference sequence). Written as DNA, the CDR3 is TGCAGTGCTAGAGATAAAAGGGGTTGGGGACGGGCCGGGGAGCTGTTTTTT. Its translation is CSARDKRGWGRAGELFF.

Many counts were recorded for this clonotype. The V and J genes are TRBV7-2 and TRBJ2-5; 8 nucleotides agree with TRBD1. V was pared by 0 bases and J by 4 bases, with 7 bases of the junction left unmatched. The CDR3 runs to 16 residues. Germline V gene data show CDR1 as SGHTA and CDR2 as FQGNSA. CDR3 bases: TGTGCCAGCAGCTTAGCGCTTGGCAGGGGGCCAGAGACCCAGTACTTC. This codes for CASSLALGRGPETQYF.

This clonotype was seen many times. The V gene is TRBV11-2, the J gene TRBJ1-4, with 7 bases that match TRBD1. Germline V lookup: CDR1 SGHAT, CDR2 FQNNGV. The J segment lost 8 bases and the V segment lost 3 bases, leaving 12 bases of the junction unmatched. The CDR3 is made up of 16 amino acids. The DNA of the CDR3 is TGTGCCAGCAGCTTTGGGACAGCCTTGCATGGCGAAAAACTGTTTTTT. It translates to CASSFGTALHGEKLFF.

Remarks on this clonotype: A much larger clone differs by one base, so this may be a read error. The gene calls are TRBV6-1 and TRBJ2-6, with 10 positions matching TRBD2. There are 16 residues in the CDR3. V gave up 7 bases and J gave up 4 bases; unmatched junction bases: 7. Germline V gene sequence: CDR1 MNHNS, CDR2 SASEGT. CDR3 sequence (DNA): TGTGCCAGCAATAACCTAGCGGGGGCAGGGGCCAACGTCCTGACTTTC. Translating gives CASNNLAGAGANVLTF.

This clonotype was recorded at least ten times. The chain recombines TRBV5-4 with TRBJ2-3; tentatively, D is TRBD1 (6 bases). Germline CDR1 is SGHNT and CDR2 is YYREEE (reference sequence). Trimming took off 0 bases at V and 3 bases at J, with 17 bases between the two ends. The CDR3 loop spans 17 amino acids. This CDR3 is CASSLGTSTRGTDTQYF. The DNA of the CDR3 is TGTGCCAGCAGCTTGGGGACCTCCACGAGGGGGACAGATACGCAGTATTTT.

Ten or more counts support this clonotype. V gene TRBV6-1 combines with J gene TRBJ2-7, with TRBD2 matching 7 bases. CDR3 length equals 12 residues. The V gene end was trimmed by 5 bases and the J gene end by 6 bases; junction bases not matched to a gene: 4. Germline CDR1 MNHNS, CDR2 SASEGT. This CDR3 reads CASSYSGGEQYF. The CDR3 region has the DNA TGTGCCAGCAGTTACTCGGGGGGCGAGCAGTACTTC.

The chain recombines TRBV5-6 with TRBJ2-7, with D possibly TRBD1 on 6 matching bases. The germline V gene encodes CDR1 SGHDT and CDR2 YYEEEE. V was trimmed by 1 base and J by 4 bases, leaving 9 bases between them. This CDR3 spans 13 amino acids. CDR3 region: CASSLPQGYEQYF. The CDR3 region has the DNA TGTGCCAGCAGCTTGCCGCAGGGGTACGAGCAGTACTTC.

Many counts were recorded for this clonotype. The chain couples TRBV7-6 to TRBJ1-5, with D tentatively TRBD1 (5 bases). CDR1 and CDR2 from the germline V gene are SGHVS and FNYEAQ. The CDR3 is made up of 18 amino acids. This CDR3 is CGICRAGDRYYSNQPQHF. CDR3 DNA: TGTGGTATTTGTCGGGCCGGGGACCGTTACTATAGCAATCAGCCCCAGCATTTT.

The chain uses TRBV7-2 and TRBJ2-1, with 7 bases aligning to TRBD2. The CDR3 runs to 17 residues. The trim removed 5 bases at V and 7 bases at J, leaving 17 bases unmatched. Germline loops: CDR1 SGHTA, CDR2 FQGNSA. The CDR3 loop reads CASSPQGGRGIGNEQFF. Here the CDR3 DNA reads TGTGCCAGCAGCCCCCAGGGTGGGCGGGGGATTGGGAATGAGCAGTTCTTC.

The chain employs TRBV5-1 and TRBJ2-3, with D unclear. Germline V CDR1 and CDR2: SGHRS, YFSETQ. V was clipped by 5 bases and J by 4 bases, with 17 bases between them. There are 15 residues in the CDR3. For the CDR3, the DNA is TGCGCCAGCAGTTTTTTTCCCCCCCCCTCAGATACGCAGTATTTT. It translates to CASSFFPPPSDTQYF. Using reference TRBV5-1 and TRBJ2-3 for the parts outside the CDR3, the full variable domain is KAGVTQTPRYLIKTRGQQVTLSCSPISGHRSVSWYQQTPGQGLQFLFEYFSETQRNKGNFPGRFSGRQFSNSRSEMNVSTLELGDSALYLCASSFFPPPSDTQYFGPGTRLTVL.

This clonotype is categorized as medium-sized. The chain couples TRBV6-2 or TRBV6-3 to TRBJ2-6, with a weak D call TRBD2 (5 bases). The CDR3 totals 15 residues. V lost 2 bases and J lost 4, with 9 bases in between. Germline V gives CDR1 MNHEY, CDR2 SVGEGT. CDR3 sequence (DNA): TGTGCCAGCAGTTACCGAGGGTCCGGGGCCAACGTCCTGACTTTC. It translates to CASSYRGSGANVLTF.

There are a few counts of this clonotype. J is TRBJ1-2 and V is TRBV7-9, with D unresolved. Trimming removed 6 bases at V and 1 base at J, with 15 bases between. This CDR3 is 15 amino acids long. CDR1 and CDR2 (germline): SEHNR, FQNEAQ (reference sequence). CDR3 bases: TGTGCCAGCAGAACTGACGGTTCTCATAACTATGGCTACACCTTC. This codes for CASRTDGSHNYGYTF. Supplemented by reference TRBV7-9 and TRBJ1-2, the full variable domain reads DTGVSQNPRHKITKRGQNVTFRCDPISEHNRLYWYRQTLGQGPEFLTYFQNEAQLEKSRLLSDRFSAERPKGSFSTLEIQRTEQGDSAMYLCASRTDGSHNYGYTFGSGTRLTVV.

This clonotype was seen at least ten times. The chain combines TRBV12-3 or TRBV12-4 with TRBJ2-7, with a possible D match to TRBD1 (7 bases). V was clipped by 0 bases and J by 0 bases, with 15 bases between them. The CDR3 runs to 17 residues. The CDR3 region has the DNA TGTGCCAGCAGTTTAGCGGAGGGGGACAGCCTCTCCTACGAGCAGTACTTC. Translation gives CASSLAEGDSLSYEQYF.